This T cell receptor (beta chain) came from a study of blood T cell repertoires in COVID-19. Clones were sequenced by immunoSEQ multiplex PCR, and TCRdb holds only the in-frame ones, with some missing. The table lists some 370,000 clones, around four fifths of them singletons, with around 5% in the top ten. The ends were cut back, 4 bases at V and 8 bases at J, with 6 bases in the middle. The length of the CDR3 is 11 residues. Germline CDR1 MNHEY, CDR2 SVGAGI. The V call is TRBV6-5, the J call TRBJ2-1; D is unclear. The specimen sequenced was PBMCs or T cells enriched from blood (not recorded which). The TCR originated in a woman in her 50s who had recovered from COVID-19. The DNA for the CDR3 is TGTGCCAGCAGTTCCCTTGATGAGCAGTTCTTC. Protein product: CASSSLDEQFF.